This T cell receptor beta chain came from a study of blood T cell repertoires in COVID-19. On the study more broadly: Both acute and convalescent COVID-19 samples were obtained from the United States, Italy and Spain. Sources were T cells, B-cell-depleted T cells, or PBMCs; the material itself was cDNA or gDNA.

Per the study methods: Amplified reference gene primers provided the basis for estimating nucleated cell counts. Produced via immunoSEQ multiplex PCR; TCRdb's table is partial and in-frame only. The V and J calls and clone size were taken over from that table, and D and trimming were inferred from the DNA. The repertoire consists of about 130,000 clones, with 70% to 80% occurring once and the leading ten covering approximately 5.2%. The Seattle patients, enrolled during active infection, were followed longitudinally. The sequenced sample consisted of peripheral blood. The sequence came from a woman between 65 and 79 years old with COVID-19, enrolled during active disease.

In nucleotides, the CDR3 is TGTGCCAGCAGTACAGGGGGCGATCAGCCCCAGCATTTT. Amino acid sequence: CASSTGGDQPQHF. V and J are TRBV6-5 and TRBJ1-5, with TRBD1 identical over 9 bases. The CDR3 sequence is 13 residues long. Germline V lookup: CDR1 MNHEY, CDR2 SVGAGI. Trimming cost V 5 bases and J 5 bases; bases outside gene matches: 1.